A single sample is the source of the 9 T cell receptor beta chains below, sequenced in a study of technical replicates of blood from a handful of donors. TCRdb keeps only in-frame clones here, not all; method: immunoSEQ multiplex PCR. The data show tens of thousands of clones, with approximately 87% seen just once and just over 4.5% held by the top ten. The material sequenced was PBMCs. The origin of the receptors is a human donor in good health. Some clones in this sample may be carry-over from other donors' samples.

The chain carries TRBV7-9 and TRBJ2-7; TRBD2 matches 9 bases. V dropped 4 bases and J dropped 1; count of bases not matched to a gene: 5. The V gene's germline CDR1 is SEHNR and CDR2 FQNEAQ (reference sequence). This CDR3 spans 15 amino acids. The DNA for the CDR3 is TGTGCCAGCAGCTCAGCCGCGGGGGGGTCCTACGAGCAGTACTTC. Protein product: CASSSAAGGSYEQYF.

CDR3 coding DNA: TGTGCCAGCAGCTTAGAGACAGGGGGCTTCGGCTACACCTTC. Its translation: CASSLETGGFGYTF. J is TRBJ1-2 and V is TRBV7-9; the match to TRBD1 covers 10 bases. CDR1 and CDR2 (germline): SEHNR, FQNEAQ (reference sequence). The CDR3 loop spans 14 amino acids. The V gene end was trimmed by 1 base and the J gene end by 8 bases; junction bases not matched to a gene: 4. Filled out from reference TRBV7-9 and TRBJ1-2, the complete variable domain reads DTGVSQNPRHKITKRGQNVTFRCDPISEHNRLYWYRQTLGQGPEFLTYFQNEAQLEKSRLLSDRFSAERPKGSFSTLEIQRTEQGDSAMYLCASSLETGGFGYTFGSGTRLTVV.

This clone has a handful of counts. The chain joins TRBV5-5 to TRBJ2-3, with 10 nucleotides matching TRBD1. CDR3 length: 16 amino acids. The germline V gene has CDR1 SGHKS and CDR2 YYEKEE (reference sequence). The trim removed 4 bases at V and 8 bases at J, leaving 13 bases unmatched. CDR3 in amino acids: CASSKDGGQGFVTQYF. Here the CDR3 DNA reads TGTGCCAGCAGCAAGGACGGGGGACAGGGGTTTGTTACGCAGTATTTT.

The rearrangement links TRBV7-9 to TRBJ1-3, with D unclear. The length of the CDR3 is 14 residues. CDR1 and CDR2 from the germline V gene are SEHNR and FQNEAQ (reference sequence). Trimming took off 5 bases at V and 0 bases at J, with 8 bases between the two ends. As DNA, the CDR3 is TGTGCCAGCAGCGATTTGAGCTCTGGAAACACCATATATTTT. Translated: CASSDLSSGNTIYF.

CDR3 loop: CASSPQGTDTQYF. DNA of the CDR3: TGTGCCAGCTCACCACAGGGGACAGATACGCAGTATTTT. The chain links TRBV18 to TRBJ2-3, with a weak D call TRBD1 (5 bases). This CDR3 region has 13 residues. Trimming took off 1 base at V and 3 bases at J, with 5 bases between the two ends. Germline V gene lookup returns CDR1 KGHSH and CDR2 LQKENI.

The genes are TRBV6-5 and TRBJ2-7, with D possibly being TRBD1 (5 bases). The V and J ends lost 2 bases and 0 bases respectively, with 11 bases between them. CDR1 and CDR2 (germline): MNHEY, SVGAGI. CDR3 length equals 15 residues. This CDR3 reads CASSYEGVGSYEQYF. The CDR3 nucleotides read TGTGCCAGCAGTTACGAAGGGGTGGGCTCCTACGAGCAGTACTTC.

The chain links TRBV6-6 to TRBJ2-2; D may be TRBD2 (6 bases). V lost 5 bases and J lost 10, with 17 bases in between. Germline-derived CDR1 and CDR2 are MNHNY and SVGAGI (reference sequence). The CDR3 totals 14 residues. CDR3 residues: CASSDGTGVVELFF. CDR3 DNA: TGTGCCAGCAGTGATGGGACTGGCGTCGTGGAGCTGTTTTTT.

The rearrangement uses TRBV6-5 and TRBJ1-2; D gene uncertain. V gave up 5 bases and J gave up 0 bases, with 13 bases separating them. There are 15 residues in the CDR3. Looked up from germline, CDR1 is MNHEY and CDR2 is SVGAGI. The CDR3 loop is CASSQPPIANYGYTF. The DNA of the CDR3 is TGTGCCAGCAGTCAACCCCCCATAGCTAACTATGGCTACACCTTC.

The J gene is TRBJ1-1, the V gene TRBV7-6; no clear D. Germline V gives CDR1 SGHVS, CDR2 FNYEAQ. The CDR3 covers 13 residues. Deletions cut 4 bases from V and 11 bases from J, with 17 bases between. The CDR3 reads CASSSGVPGSAFF. The CDR3, as DNA: TGTGCCAGCAGCTCTGGGGTCCCGGGATCGGCTTTCTTT.